These 28 T cell receptor beta chains were all obtained from the same sample, sequenced in a study of T cells in tumors after PD-1 blockade (dated by TCRdb to 2018 to 2020). Receptor libraries were prepared by the immunoSEQ multiplex PCR assay. This is the immuneACCESS table as TCRdb keeps it, with only in-frame sequences that have V and J called. A part of the clones is gone; compared with another copy, unresolved V genes explain less than half, and the rest is unexplained. The sample table shows more than 45,000 clones, and approximately 80% are seen once. The top ten constitute 7.5% to 9.5% of the sample. The source was PBMCs, collected before anti-PD-1 therapy. Receptor source: a human donor with advanced basal cell or squamous cell carcinoma (not recorded which).

This clone was detected only a few times. CDR3 in amino acids: CASSLNVGVATQYF. In DNA form, the CDR3 reads TGTGCCAGCAGCTTAAACGTAGGGGTGGCGACCCAGTACTTC. The V and J genes are TRBV7-9 and TRBJ2-5, with D maybe TRBD1 (5 bases). The CDR3 is made up of 14 amino acids. The V gene lost 2 bases and the J gene lost 7 bases, with 14 bases spanning the gap. CDR1 SEHNR and CDR2 FQNEAQ come from the germline V gene (reference sequence).

This clone was counted a single time. The V call is TRBV6-6, the J call TRBJ1-2, with 9 bases identical to TRBD1. The CDR3 loop spans 14 amino acids. Germline CDR1 reads MNHNY; CDR2 reads SVGAGI (reference sequence). The trim removed 6 bases at V and 2 bases at J, leaving 4 bases unmatched. CDR3 nucleotide sequence: TGTGCCAGCAGACTCGGACAGGGGAACTATGGCTACACCTTC. The encoded protein is CASRLGQGNYGYTF.

Regarding this clone: The sample holds other DNA sequences that translate to the same CDR3. V gene TRBV5-4 combines with J gene TRBJ2-2; D may match TRBD1 or TRBD2 (5 bases each). Germline-derived CDR1 and CDR2 are SGHNT and YYREEE (reference sequence). Trimming shortened V by 6 bases and J by 7 bases, and 13 bases separated the two germline ends. This CDR3 contains 13 residues. Here the CDR3 DNA reads TGTGCCAGCAAGACGGGGACGTACGGGGAGCTGTTTTTT. Protein product: CASKTGTYGELFF.

V and J are TRBV2 and TRBJ2-3, with a weak D call TRBD1 (5 bases). Trimming left V 4 bases short and J 8 bases short, with 13 bases between. Germline V gives CDR1 SNHLY, CDR2 FYNNEI. The CDR3 runs 13 residues. CDR3 loop: CASSAQAQGTQYF. Written as DNA, the CDR3 is TGTGCCAGCAGTGCCCAGGCCCAGGGTACGCAGTATTTT.

This clone occurred a few times. J is TRBJ2-3 and V is TRBV7-3, with TRBD2 matching 9 bases. The ends lost 6 bases at V and 8 bases at J; junction bases unmatched: 18. This CDR3 spans 17 amino acids. The germline gives CDR1 SGHTA, CDR2 FQGTGA. The CDR3: CASSTPPTSGPHVTQYF. CDR3 nucleotide sequence: TGTGCCAGCAGTACGCCCCCGACTAGCGGACCCCACGTTACGCAGTATTTT.

This chain connects TRBV19 to TRBJ2-1, with TRBD2 matching over 9 bases. V was clipped by 7 bases and J by 1 base; unmatched bases: 8. Germline V lookup: CDR1 LNHDA, CDR2 SQIVND (reference sequence). This CDR3 is built from 16 residues. The DNA of the CDR3 is TGTGCCAGTATCCCATGGGCGGGAGGGTCCTACAATGAGCAGTTCTTC. It yields the protein CASIPWAGGSYNEQFF.

This rearrangement joins TRBV5-5 to TRBJ1-6, with a weak D call TRBD1 (5 bases). CDR3 length: 15 residues. Trimming pared 4 bases from V and 7 bases from J, leaving 15 bases between. Germline V gene lookup returns CDR1 SGHKS and CDR2 YYEKEE (reference sequence). The CDR3, as DNA: TGTGCCAGCAGCCTCGGGGACCTCAAGAATTCACCCCTCCACTTT. Residues: CASSLGDLKNSPLHF.

The gene calls are TRBV7-9 and TRBJ2-7; maybe TRBD2 (5 bases). V was pared by 5 bases and J by 6 bases, with 11 bases between. The CDR3 sequence is 12 residues long. Germline assignment: CDR1 SEHNR and CDR2 FQNEAQ (reference sequence). The chain's CDR3 is CASSPGEGEQYF. In DNA form, the CDR3 reads TGTGCCAGCAGCCCCGGTGAGGGCGAGCAGTACTTC.

The rearrangement links TRBV2 to TRBJ2-2; D may be TRBD1 (6 bases). This CDR3 has 13 amino acids. The V gene lost 7 bases and the J gene lost 3 bases, with 9 bases spanning the gap. CDR1 and CDR2 from the germline V gene are SNHLY and FYNNEI. CDR3 in amino acids: CASNRDDTGELFF. The DNA of the CDR3 is TGTGCCAGCAACAGGGATGACACCGGGGAGCTGTTTTTT.

The chain carries TRBV16 and TRBJ2-7; D unresolved. V was clipped by 0 bases and J by 6 bases, with 6 bases between them. Germline CDR1 KGHSY, CDR2 FQNENV. The CDR3 has 12 amino acids. DNA of the CDR3: TGTGCCAGCAGCCAATCTGGCGGCGAGCAGTACTTC. It specifies CASSQSGGEQYF.

The chain recombines TRBV2 with TRBJ2-2; tentatively, D is TRBD2 (6 bases). The CDR3 has 16 residues. The germline V gene has CDR1 SNHLY and CDR2 FYNNEI. Trimming took 5 bases from V and 4 from J, leaving 17 bases between them. The chain's CDR3 is CASSPATPGVTGELFF. CDR3 coding DNA: TGTGCCAGCAGTCCGGCGACCCCGGGGGTCACCGGGGAGCTGTTTTTT.

The sample holds one count of this clone. This chain joins TRBV6-5 and TRBJ1-3; D perhaps matches TRBD1 (5 bases). Between the trimmed V and J ends, which lost 9 bases and 3 bases, there was a span of 15 bases. The CDR3 totals 14 residues. Germline lookup yields CDR1 MNHEY and CDR2 SVGAGI. The CDR3 DNA reads TGTGCCAGGGGATGGGGGGAAAGTGGAAACACCATATATTTT. Its protein product is CARGWGESGNTIYF.

V gene TRBV5-1 combines with J gene TRBJ1-5; D gene unclear. V lost 0 bases to trimming and J lost 8 bases, with 15 bases between them. Germline V gene sequence: CDR1 SGHRS, CDR2 YFSETQ. The CDR3 totals 15 residues. The CDR3 protein is CASSLGLGSVEPQHF. For the CDR3, the DNA is TGCGCCAGCAGCTTGGGCCTAGGAAGTGTAGAGCCCCAGCATTTT.

V is TRBV9 and J is TRBJ2-2; 7 positions agree with TRBD2. Germline V gene data show CDR1 as SGDLS and CDR2 as YYNGEE. This CDR3 is 16 amino acids long. The V gene end was trimmed by 3 bases and the J gene end by 4 bases; junction bases not matched to a gene: 9. The CDR3 DNA reads TGTGCCAGCAGCGCCGGAAGCGGGGCGGGCACCGGGGAGCTGTTTTTT. This codes for CASSAGSGAGTGELFF.

V gene TRBV28 combines with J gene TRBJ2-1; D possibly corresponds to TRBD2 (6 bases). The V and J ends lost 1 base and 4 bases respectively, with 20 bases between them. This CDR3 has 18 residues. CDR1 and CDR2 from the germline V gene are MDHEN and SYDVKM. In nucleotides, the CDR3 is TGTGCCAGCAGTTTATCCACTCCCCTAATTCGGGGGTACAATGAGCAGTTCTTC. Encoded protein: CASSLSTPLIRGYNEQFF.

The rearrangement joins TRBV18 to TRBJ2-5; 9 nucleotides align to TRBD1. CDR3 length equals 15 residues. Germline CDR1 and CDR2: KGHSH and LQKENI. J was trimmed by 3 bases and V by 2 bases; bases with no gene match: 4. The CDR3 region is CASSPITGGEETQYF. CDR3 coding DNA: TGTGCCAGCTCACCAATAACAGGGGGCGAAGAGACCCAGTACTTC.

The chain couples TRBV29-1 to TRBJ2-1, with 11 bases matching TRBD2. V was pared by 6 bases and J by 3 bases, with 7 bases of the junction left unmatched. This CDR3 region has 15 residues. In germline, CDR1 is SQVTM, CDR2 ANQGSEA. The CDR3 is CSVDSGRAGYNEQFF. The CDR3 nucleotides are TGCAGCGTCGATAGCGGGAGGGCCGGCTACAATGAGCAGTTCTTC.

The chain is built from TRBV3-1 (or the pseudogene TRBV3-2) and TRBJ2-2; D is unresolved. Between the trimmed V and J ends, which lost 6 bases and 4 bases, there was a span of 9 bases. The CDR3 covers 13 residues. From germline, CDR1 is LGHDT and CDR2 YNNKEL (reference sequence). This chain's CDR3 is CASRSLGTGELFF. The CDR3 bases are TGTGCCAGCAGGTCACTGGGCACCGGGGAGCTGTTTTTT.

This clone appeared once. V and J are TRBV27 and TRBJ1-1, with D hard to call. V dropped 5 bases and J dropped 5 bases, with 15 bases sitting between them. The length of the CDR3 is 14 residues. CDR1 is MNHEY and CDR2 is SMNVEV in the germline V gene (reference sequence). CDR3 nucleotide sequence: TGTGCCAGCAGTCCAGAGGCCGGGCGGACTGAAGCTTTCTTT. This gives the protein CASSPEAGRTEAFF.

This clone was seen just once. The rearrangement links TRBV5-6 to TRBJ1-2; the match to TRBD1 covers 7 bases. Looked up from germline, CDR1 is SGHDT and CDR2 is YYEEEE. This CDR3 is built from 14 residues. Trimming at V came to 5 bases and at J to 4 bases, leaving 8 bases not matched to a gene. CDR3 region: CASRQGQSGYGYTF. The CDR3 DNA sequence: TGTGCCAGCAGACAGGGACAGAGCGGCTATGGCTACACCTTC. Looking up the rest from reference TRBV5-6 and TRBJ1-2 gives the full variable domain: DAGVTQSPTHLIKTRGQQVTLRCSPKSGHDTVSWYQQALGQGPQFIFQYYEEEERQRGNFPDRFSGHQFPNYSSELNVNALLLGDSALYLCASRQGQSGYGYTFGSGTRLTVV.

This clone was observed a handful of times. The chain is built from TRBV6-5 and TRBJ2-1, with 8 bases lining up with TRBD2. The CDR3 contains 15 residues. The germline gives CDR1 MNHEY, CDR2 SVGAGI. V lost 2 bases to trimming and J lost 4 bases; unmatched junction nucleotides: 4. CDR3 protein: CASSYGGRIYNEQFF. The CDR3 DNA follows: TGTGCCAGCAGTTACGGCGGGAGGATATACAATGAGCAGTTCTTC.

This chain links TRBV5-1 with TRBJ1-5; 8 positions agree with TRBD1. CDR1 and CDR2 (germline): SGHRS, YFSETQ. This CDR3 comprises 16 residues. The ends lost 4 bases at V and 2 bases at J; junction bases unmatched: 8. The CDR3 protein is CASSPGGRGGNQPQHF. The CDR3 coding sequence is TGCGCCAGCAGCCCAGGGGGCAGGGGAGGCAATCAGCCCCAGCATTTT.

This chain uses TRBV19 with TRBJ2-1, with 9 bases fitting TRBD2. Germline CDR1 is LNHDA and CDR2 is SQIVND (reference sequence). This CDR3 has 16 residues. V was clipped by 5 bases and J by 3 bases; unmatched bases: 8. As DNA, the CDR3 is TGTGCCAGTAGTCCCCCCCCTAGCGGGAACTACAATGAGCAGTTCTTC. Protein product: CASSPPPSGNYNEQFF.

The chain uses TRBV5-1 and TRBJ2-1, with 8 positions matching TRBD2. This CDR3 is 15 amino acids long. CDR1 and CDR2 from the germline V gene are SGHRS and YFSETQ. Trimming at V came to 6 bases and at J to 8 bases, leaving 13 bases not matched to a gene. In nucleotides, the CDR3 is TGCGCCAGCACCCGTGAGCGGGAGAACGTCGATGAGCAGTTCTTC. The encoded protein is CASTRERENVDEQFF.

This chain joins TRBV6-5 and TRBJ1-6; 8 positions agree with TRBD1. The V and J ends lost 9 bases and 10 bases, in that order; junction bases with no gene match: 5. Germline V gives CDR1 MNHEY, CDR2 SVGAGI. CDR3 size: 12 residues. This CDR3 reads CASFRQGSPLHF. Here the CDR3 DNA reads TGTGCCAGTTTTAGACAGGGGTCACCCCTCCACTTT.

The gene calls are TRBV2 and TRBJ2-7; TRBD2 agrees at 13 bases. Per germline, CDR1 SNHLY and CDR2 FYNNEI. The CDR3 runs to 15 residues. J lost 3 bases, V lost 4 bases, and 3 bases had no gene match. The CDR3 DNA sequence: TGTGCCAGCAGTGCCTGGACTAGCGGGAGCTACGAGCAGTACTTC. It encodes CASSAWTSGSYEQYF. The variable domain in full, completed from reference TRBV2 and TRBJ2-7, reads EPEVTQTPSHQVTQMGQEVILRCVPISNHLYFYWYRQILGQKVEFLVSFYNNEISEKSEIFDDQFSVERPDGSNFTLKIRSTKLEDSAMYFCASSAWTSGSYEQYFGPGTRLTVT.

The V call is TRBV21-1, the J call TRBJ1-1. TRBV21-1 is deemed a pseudogene. This CDR3 is built from 13 residues. Here the CDR3 reads CASSKESDTEAFF. The DNA of the CDR3 is TGTGCCAGCAGCAAAGAAAGTGACACTGAAGCTTTCTTT.

This chain joins TRBV6-1 and TRBJ1-4; 9 positions match TRBD1. This CDR3 spans 14 amino acids. Germline lookup yields CDR1 MNHNS and CDR2 SASEGT. The V segment lost 2 bases and the J segment 10 bases; nucleotides outside the gene matches: 5. The CDR3 DNA reads TGTGCCAGCAGTGAAAGCACAGGGGGCCTAAAACTGTTTTTT. Its protein is CASSESTGGLKLFF.